The 32 T cell receptor beta chains given below trace back to one sample, sequenced in a study of blood T cell repertoires in COVID-19. TCRdb's copy holds only in-frame clones and misses some; the assay was immunoSEQ multiplex PCR. The table records fewer than 75,000 clones, 70% to 90% of them present only once. Sequencing used peripheral blood. All receptors derive from a man in his fifties with active COVID-19.

The chain couples TRBV20-1 to TRBJ2-1; 10 nucleotides line up with TRBD2. V was pared by 6 bases and J by 6 bases, with 17 bases of the junction left unmatched. This CDR3 is built from 17 residues. From germline, CDR1 is DFQATT and CDR2 SNEGSKA (reference sequence). The CDR3 here is CSASTTGTSATTNEQFF. The DNA of the CDR3 is TGCAGTGCCAGTACTACCGGGACTAGCGCGACCACCAATGAGCAGTTCTTC.

This chain joins TRBV12-3 or TRBV12-4 and TRBJ2-7; the D is unclear. Trimming pared 6 bases from V and 2 bases from J, leaving 11 bases between. The CDR3 consists of 13 residues. The CDR3 sequence: CASRSTRAYEQYF. In nucleotides, the CDR3 is TGTGCCAGCAGGTCGACAAGAGCCTACGAGCAGTACTTC.

The V and J genes are TRBV6-5 and TRBJ2-3, with D perhaps TRBD1 (9 bases). The ends were cut back, 7 bases at V and 8 bases at J, with 19 bases in the middle. Germline V gene lookup returns CDR1 MNHEY and CDR2 SVGAGI. The CDR3 is 14 amino acids. CDR3 amino acids: CASILAVGQGTQYF. The DNA of the CDR3 is TGTGCCAGCATACTAGCGGTGGGACAGGGTACGCAGTATTTT.

V is TRBV12-3 or TRBV12-4 and J is TRBJ1-3; D remains unclear. V lost 6 bases, J lost 4 bases, and 4 bases lay in between. The CDR3 is 11 residues long. The CDR3 region has the DNA TGTGCCAGCAGACTAGGAAACACCATATATTTT. It is translated as CASRLGNTIYF.

This clone was counted only a few times. The J gene is TRBJ1-1, the V gene TRBV5-1; 11 bases are a match to TRBD1. Germline CDR1 is SGHRS and CDR2 is YFSETQ. The CDR3 totals 16 residues. The trim removed 4 bases at V and 1 base at J, leaving 6 bases unmatched. This chain's CDR3 is CASSPRDRGANTEAFF. CDR3 bases: TGCGCCAGCAGCCCGCGGGACAGGGGGGCGAACACTGAAGCTTTCTTT.

The chain combines TRBV11-3 with TRBJ2-3; tentative D call: TRBD1 (5 bases). The V gene lost 1 base and the J gene lost 3 bases, with 20 bases spanning the gap. This CDR3 region has 18 residues. Germline V gene lookup returns CDR1 SGHNT and CDR2 YENEEA. The CDR3 region has the DNA TGTGCCAGCAGCTTAGGCCAGGGTTCGGGCGGCAGAACAGATACGCAGTATTTT. It translates to CASSLGQGSGGRTDTQYF.

V gene TRBV5-1 combines with J gene TRBJ2-2; 7 bases fit TRBD2. V was pared by 1 base and J by 1 base, with 1 base of the junction left unmatched. The CDR3 length is 15 residues. The V gene's germline CDR1 is SGHRS and CDR2 YFSETQ. The CDR3 DNA is TGCGCCAGCAGCTTGAGCGGGGTGAACACCGGGGAGCTGTTTTTT. Residues: CASSLSGVNTGELFF.

The rearrangement joins TRBV18 to TRBJ2-7; D not resolved. CDR3 length: 12 amino acids. V was clipped by 3 bases and J by 1 base, with 4 bases between them. Germline lookup yields CDR1 KGHSH and CDR2 LQKENI. The CDR3 reads CASSPASYEQYF. Here the CDR3 DNA reads TGTGCCAGCTCACCCGCGTCCTACGAGCAGTACTTC. Full variable domain (outside the CDR3, taken from reference TRBV18 and TRBJ2-7): NAGVMQNPRHLVRRRGQEARLRCSPMKGHSHVYWYRQLPEEGLKFMVYLQKENIIDESGMPKERFSAEFPKEGPSILRIQQVVRGDSAAYFCASSPASYEQYFGPGTRLTVT.

The V and J genes are TRBV15 and TRBJ1-5; D uncertain. CDR3 size: 15 residues. V was cut by 0 bases and J by 7 bases, with 13 bases left in between. Germline CDR1 is LNHNV and CDR2 is YYDKDF (reference sequence). CDR3 loop: CATSRDITAGQPQHF. The CDR3 bases are TGTGCCACCAGCAGAGATATAACAGCTGGGCAGCCCCAGCATTTT.

As DNA, the CDR3 is TGTGCCAGCAGGAGAGCCGGGACAGGGTCCCCGTCTGGGGCCAACGTCCTGACTTTC. Residues: CASRRAGTGSPSGANVLTF. The V and J genes are TRBV27 and TRBJ2-6; 9 nucleotides agree with TRBD1. The CDR3 spans 19 residues. In germline, CDR1 is MNHEY, CDR2 SMNVEV (reference sequence). V shed 6 bases, J shed 1 base, and the junction held 13 bases outside the gene matches.

This clone was seen once. V gene TRBV12-3 or TRBV12-4 combines with J gene TRBJ2-1; the D gene is possibly TRBD1 (6 bases). V lost 6 bases and J lost 7, with 7 bases in between. The CDR3 spans 11 residues. CDR3 nucleotides: TGTGCCAGCAGACAGGGAAATGAGCAGTTCTTC. Translation gives CASRQGNEQFF.

V gene TRBV6-6 combines with J gene TRBJ1-4; the D is unclear. The germline gives CDR1 MNHNY, CDR2 SVGAGI (reference sequence). The CDR3 length is 13 residues. Trimming took 7 bases from V and 6 from J, leaving 12 bases between them. The CDR3 nucleotides are TGTGCCAGCACTACCGGGAGCTATGAAAAACTGTTTTTT. This sequence encodes CASTTGSYEKLFF.

The genes are TRBV4-1 and TRBJ2-7; 7 bases are shared with TRBD2. Trimming cost V 2 bases and J 2 bases; bases outside gene matches: 6. Germline CDR1 reads MGHRA; CDR2 reads YSYEKL. The CDR3 is 15 amino acids. The CDR3 reads CASSQWEGPTYEQYF. The CDR3 DNA reads as TGCGCCAGCAGCCAATGGGAGGGGCCAACCTACGAGCAGTACTTC.

The J gene is TRBJ2-1, the V gene TRBV7-2; 7 bases match TRBD2. This CDR3 is built from 15 residues. CDR1 and CDR2 (germline): SGHTA, FQGNSA. After removal of 5 bases from V and 7 bases from J, the junction contained 11 bases not matched to a gene. The CDR3 protein is CASSVGGSGKNEQFF. In DNA, the CDR3 is TGTGCCAGCAGCGTGGGAGGGAGTGGGAAAAATGAGCAGTTCTTC.

The V call is TRBV5-1, the J call TRBJ2-5, with 11 bases aligning to TRBD2. Germline-derived CDR1 and CDR2 are SGHRS and YFSETQ. J lost 5 bases, V lost 3 bases, and 6 bases had no gene match. CDR3 size: 15 residues. CDR3 nucleotides: TGCGCCAGCAGCTCCTCGGCTAGCGGGGGGGAGACCCAGTACTTC. Translated: CASSSSASGGETQYF.

This sequence joins TRBV30 and TRBJ1-5, with D unclear. The CDR3 covers 13 residues. CDR1 and CDR2 (germline): GTSNPN, SVGIG (reference sequence). The V gene lost 5 bases and the J gene lost 4 bases, with 12 bases spanning the gap. As DNA, the CDR3 is TGTGCCTGGGGCCGACTAGGAAATCAGCCCCAGCATTTT. This gives the protein CAWGRLGNQPQHF.

V gene TRBV7-8 combines with J gene TRBJ2-7; D not certain. V gave up 4 bases and J gave up 0 bases, with 7 bases separating them. Germline V gene sequence: CDR1 SGHVS, CDR2 FQNEAQ. The CDR3 has 13 residues. CDR3 DNA sequence: TGTGCCAGCAGCTCTACGAGCTCCTACGAGCAGTACGTC. It codes for CASSSTSSYEQYV.

The chain carries TRBV28 and TRBJ1-5; 9 bases are shared with TRBD1. This CDR3 region has 19 residues. J was trimmed by 1 base and V by 6 bases; bases with no gene match: 16. CDR1 and CDR2 from the germline V gene are MDHEN and SYDVKM. CDR3: CASSRGQGSRSLSNQPQHF. Written as DNA, the CDR3 is TGTGCCAGCAGCCGTGGACAGGGGTCCCGTAGTTTGAGCAATCAGCCCCAGCATTTT.

This clone was counted between two and nine times. The chain couples TRBV5-6 to TRBJ2-1, with TRBD2 as a possible D gene (5 bases). There are 12 residues in the CDR3. V shed 1 base and J shed 7 bases, with 6 bases lying between them. Germline-derived CDR1 and CDR2 are SGHDT and YYEEEE. The CDR3 sequence: CASSLSGNEQFF. The CDR3 DNA reads TGTGCCAGCAGCTTGTCGGGGAATGAGCAGTTCTTC.

The rearrangement links TRBV3-1 (or the pseudogene TRBV3-2) to TRBJ2-2; D may be TRBD2 (5 bases). Germline V CDR1 and CDR2: LGHDT, YNNKEL (reference sequence). This CDR3 is built from 16 residues. The ends were cut back, 1 base at V and 5 bases at J, with 14 bases in the middle. CDR3 bases: TGTGCCAGCAGCCAAGGACTACAACTTCCGACCGGGGAGCTGTTTTTT. Translation gives CASSQGLQLPTGELFF.

In regard to this clone: Other DNA sequences from this sample encode an identical CDR3 as well. The chain recombines TRBV3-1 (or the pseudogene TRBV3-2) with TRBJ2-1, with TRBD2 identical over 10 bases. The CDR3 loop spans 15 amino acids. V lost 6 bases to trimming and J lost 1 base; unmatched junction nucleotides: 3. CDR1 is LGHDT, CDR2 YNNKEL, per germline (reference sequence). The CDR3 DNA reads as TGTGCCAGCAGTCTGGGACTAGCGTCCTACAATGAGCAGTTCTTC. Translation gives CASSLGLASYNEQFF.

Only a few counts were recorded for this clone. This chain connects TRBV4-1 to TRBJ1-1; 7 bases match TRBD1. J was trimmed by 3 bases and V by 6 bases; bases with no gene match: 16. This CDR3 is built from 17 residues. Germline CDR1 MGHRA, CDR2 YSYEKL. CDR3 loop: CASRYRGLTLRDTEAFF. The CDR3 DNA reads TGCGCCAGCAGATACAGGGGTCTGACTCTCCGGGACACTGAAGCTTTCTTT.

The rearrangement joins TRBV6-1 to TRBJ2-2, with TRBD2 identical over 10 bases. The length of the CDR3 is 17 residues. The junction had 10 bases not matched to a gene; V was cut back by 3 bases and J by 6 bases. CDR1 and CDR2 from the germline V gene are MNHNS and SASEGT. The CDR3 DNA sequence: TGTGCCAGCAGTGACTTAGCGGGAGGCTACTTCGCCGGGGAGCTGTTTTTT. Translating gives CASSDLAGGYFAGELFF.

The chain employs TRBV5-1 and TRBJ2-3; weak D call: TRBD2 (5 bases). V was clipped by 0 bases and J by 5 bases, with 10 bases between them. Per the germline V gene, CDR1 is SGHRS and CDR2 is YFSETQ. The CDR3 contains 14 residues. This chain's CDR3 is CASSLDSGRDTQYF. The CDR3 DNA follows: TGCGCCAGCAGCTTGGACAGCGGAAGAGATACGCAGTATTTT.

The chain links TRBV3-1 (or the pseudogene TRBV3-2) to TRBJ1-1; no definite D call. V was cut by 7 bases and J by 6 bases, with 12 bases left in between. CDR1 LGHDT and CDR2 YNNKEL come from the germline V gene (reference sequence). The CDR3 totals 12 residues. The CDR3: CASTLSGAEAFF. The CDR3 DNA follows: TGTGCCAGCACCTTATCCGGGGCTGAAGCTTTCTTT.

The chain links TRBV3-1 (or the pseudogene TRBV3-2) to TRBJ2-5, with 8 bases fitting TRBD2. V dropped 1 base and J dropped 1; count of bases not matched to a gene: 11. The CDR3 loop spans 18 amino acids. Germline loops: CDR1 LGHDT, CDR2 YNNKEL (reference sequence). DNA of the CDR3: TGTGCCAGCAGCCAAGCTTTATTAGCGGGACGTACCCAAGAGACCCAGTACTTC. Its translation is CASSQALLAGRTQETQYF.

The chain employs TRBV28 and TRBJ1-2; D unresolved. The germline V and J ends were trimmed by 8 bases and 7 bases, with 20 bases remaining between them. The CDR3 length is 14 residues. Germline V gene sequence: CDR1 MDHEN, CDR2 SYDVKM. DNA of the CDR3: TGTGCCAGCCTCGAGGGAGGGTCAAGCCCTGGCTACACCTTC. Protein: CASLEGGSSPGYTF.

The V gene is TRBV4-2, the J gene TRBJ1-4; 7 bases agree with TRBD1. V was pared by 4 bases and J by 5 bases, with 10 bases of the junction left unmatched. The germline V gene has CDR1 LGHNA and CDR2 YNFKEQ. This CDR3 contains 16 residues. The CDR3 spells CASSRDIGTANEKLFF. CDR3 bases: TGTGCCAGCAGCCGAGATATTGGGACAGCAAATGAAAAACTGTTTTTT.

J is TRBJ1-5 and V is TRBV5-6; TRBD1 is a possible D gene (6 bases). Germline CDR1 and CDR2: SGHDT and YYEEEE. Between the trimmed V and J ends, which lost 5 bases and 3 bases, there was a span of 15 bases. This CDR3 has 15 residues. CDR3 in amino acids: CASSLTGWDNQPQHF. The CDR3 region has the DNA TGTGCCAGCAGTTTGACAGGTTGGGACAATCAGCCCCAGCATTTT.

V is TRBV19 and J is TRBJ1-5, with 9 bases aligning to TRBD1. Per germline, CDR1 LNHDA and CDR2 SQIVND (reference sequence). V gave up 6 bases and J gave up 0 bases; unmatched junction bases: 3. There are 15 residues in the CDR3. The CDR3 protein is CASSWTGASNQPQHF. CDR3 bases: TGTGCCAGTAGCTGGACAGGGGCTAGCAATCAGCCCCAGCATTTT.

The rearrangement joins TRBV12-3 or TRBV12-4 to TRBJ1-5, with TRBD1 as a possible D gene (5 bases). V was clipped by 6 bases and J by 11 bases, with 14 bases between them. The CDR3 is made up of 12 amino acids. CDR3: CASRQDPWAQHF. The CDR3 DNA is TGTGCCAGCAGACAGGACCCATGGGCCCAGCATTTT.

The chain links TRBV19 to TRBJ2-1; TRBD2 aligns across 10 bases. V was clipped by 4 bases and J by 3 bases; unmatched bases: 6. The CDR3 sequence is 16 residues long. The germline gives CDR1 LNHDA, CDR2 SQIVND (reference sequence). This CDR3 reads CASSTAGTSVYNEQFF. The CDR3 region has the DNA TGTGCCAGTAGTACTGCCGGGACTAGCGTCTACAATGAGCAGTTCTTC.